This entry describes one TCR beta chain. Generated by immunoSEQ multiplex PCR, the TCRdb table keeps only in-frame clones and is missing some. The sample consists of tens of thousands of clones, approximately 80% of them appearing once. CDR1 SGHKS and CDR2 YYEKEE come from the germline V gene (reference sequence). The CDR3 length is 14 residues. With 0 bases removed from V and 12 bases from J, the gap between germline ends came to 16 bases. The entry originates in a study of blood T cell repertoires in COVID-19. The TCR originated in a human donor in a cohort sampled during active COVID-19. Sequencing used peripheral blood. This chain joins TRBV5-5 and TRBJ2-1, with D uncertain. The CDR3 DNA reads TGTGCCAGCAGCTTGGGGCCGCAAATTTTTGGGCAGTTCTTC. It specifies CASSLGPQIFGQFF.